These T cell receptor beta chains were read from a single sample in a study of beta chain features in type 1 diabetes. The repertoire was sequenced with immunoSEQ multiplex PCR; TCRdb's copy has only in-frame clones and lacks some. The sample contains fewer than 300,000 clones, around 9.9% of which appear only once. The source material was naive CD4+ T cells from blood. The receptors were sampled from a man younger than 45 with type 1 diabetes. CDR3s include the opening cysteine and the closing phenylalanine or tryptophan. The D gene is left open where the match is weak. Clone size is given for some rows only: seen once, a few or many times, or a class if the clone is expanded.

size	D	V	J	DNA	CDR3
few	NA	TRBV27	TRBJ2-3	TGTGCCAGCTCCTTAGATACGCAGTATTTT	CASSLDTQYF
NA	TRBD2	TRBV9	TRBJ2-5	TGTGCCAGCAGCGCCGGGGGGGGGCGAGAGACCCAGTACTTC	CASSAGGGRETQYF
few	NA	TRBV25-1	TRBJ1-2	TGTGCCAGCAGTGAATTTAACACACCTAACTATGGCTACACCTTC	CASSEFNTPNYGYTF
NA	TRBD1	TRBV6-1	TRBJ2-3	TGTGCCAGCAGTCTACGACAGGGGGCGAAGTATTTT	CASSLRQGAKYF
NA	NA	TRBV7-2	TRBJ2-5	TGTGCCAGCAGCTTAAGATCATGGGCAGAGACCCAGTACTTC	CASSLRSWAETQYF
NA	NA	TRBV5-1	TRBJ2-1	TGCGCCAGCAGCTCGACAGGAGATGAGCAGTTCTTC	CASSSTGDEQFF
few	NA	TRBV4-1	TRBJ2-3	TGCGCCAGCAGCCAAACCGGCCTGTCGGGGGGCCAGAGCACAGATACGCAGTATTTT	CASSQTGLSGGQSTDTQYF
few	TRBD2	TRBV7-2	TRBJ2-7	TGTGCCAGCAGACTCGGACTAGCGAGGGACGAGCAGTACTTC	CASRLGLARDEQYF
few	NA	TRBV11-2	TRBJ1-2	TGTGCCAGCAGCTTATCTGGCGGACTCTATGGCTACACCTTC	CASSLSGGLYGYTF
NA	NA	TRBV2	TRBJ1-6	TGTGCCAGCAGTTTGCCAGGCGCCCTCCACTTT	CASSLPGALHF
few	NA	TRBV30	TRBJ1-5	TGTGCCTGGAGTACAGACAGCAATCAGCCCCAGCATTTT	CAWSTDSNQPQHF
NA	TRBD1	TRBV5-4	TRBJ1-3	TGTGCCAGCAGCATACAGGGGGCTGGAAACACCATATATTTT	CASSIQGAGNTIYF
NA	NA	TRBV5-4	TRBJ2-3	TGTGCCAGCAGCTCGGGCGGGGTTAGCACAGATACGCAGTATTTT	CASSSGGVSTDTQYF
few	NA	TRBV29-1	TRBJ1-4	TGCAGCGTTGGGGCGACACCCGGAGGCGAAAAACTGTTTTTT	CSVGATPGGEKLFF
NA	NA	TRBV5-4	TRBJ2-2	TGTGCCAGCAGATCCGACGAGGCGGGGGAGCTGTTTTTT	CASRSDEAGELFF
few	NA	TRBV9	TRBJ2-1	TGTGCCAGCAGCGTAGGAAAGACAGACAATGAGCAGTTCTTC	CASSVGKTDNEQFF
NA	NA	TRBV7-6	TRBJ2-1	TGTGCCAGCAGCCAAAGGCCAGGCAGCTCCTACAATGAGCAGTTCTTC	CASSQRPGSSYNEQFF
NA	TRBD1	TRBV4-1	TRBJ1-6	TGCGCCAGCAGCCTTGACAGGGGAAAGTCACCCCTCCACTTT	CASSLDRGKSPLHF
NA	TRBD2	TRBV19	TRBJ2-5	TGTGCCAGTAGTATAGGGTCTAGCGGGGGACGCACTCAAGAGACCCAGTACTTC	CASSIGSSGGRTQETQYF
NA	NA	TRBV7-2	TRBJ1-5	TGTGCCAGCAGCGCCTGGGGAACAGGGCGCCAACCCCAGCATTTT	CASSAWGTGRQPQHF
few	NA	TRBV27	TRBJ1-6	TGTGCCAGCAGTGGGGAGGGGGGCGAAGCTTCACCCCTCCACTTT	CASSGEGGEASPLHF
NA	NA	TRBV30	TRBJ2-7	TGTGCCTGGAGGTGGGCCGGAACCCCCGACGAGCAGTACTTC	CAWRWAGTPDEQYF
NA	TRBD1	TRBV5-1	TRBJ2-3	TGCGCCAGCAGCTCGGACAGGGCCACAGATACGCAGTATTTT	CASSSDRATDTQYF
NA	NA	TRBV5-4	TRBJ1-2	TGTGCCAGCAGGTCACTCGGGGGGATCGAGGGCTACACCTTC	CASRSLGGIEGYTF
NA	NA	TRBV6-6	TRBJ2-1	TGTGCCAGCAGTTACTCCGAGAGCTCCTACAATGAGCAGTTCTTC	CASSYSESSYNEQFF
NA	TRBD1	TRBV7-6	TRBJ1-4	TGTGCCAGCAGCCCTACAGGGGCCGGTAATGAAAAACTGTTTTTT	CASSPTGAGNEKLFF
few	NA	TRBV15	TRBJ2-3	TGTGCCACCAGCAGAGATCTGGGCCCTAACACAGATACGCAGTATTTT	CATSRDLGPNTDTQYF
NA	NA	TRBV7-9	TRBJ2-1	TGTGCCAGCAGCTACCGCGACTTCGGTGAGCAGTTCTTC	CASSYRDFGEQFF
few	TRBD1	TRBV7-2	TRBJ1-2	TGTGCCACCAAGGCAGGGGGCGGTGATGGCTACACCTTC	CATKAGGGDGYTF
NA	NA	TRBV18	TRBJ2-1	TGTGCCAGCTCAGGGCCGGGAGACAATGAGCAGTTCTTC	CASSGPGDNEQFF
few	TRBD2	TRBV5-1	TRBJ2-2	TGCGCCAGCAGCTTCGCGGGGGGCCCGGGCCGGGAGCTGTTTTTT	CASSFAGGPGRELFF
NA	TRBD1	TRBV5-4	TRBJ1-5	TGTGCCAGCAGCCAAGCAGGGACAGACAATCAGCCCCAGCATTTT	CASSQAGTDNQPQHF
NA	TRBD1	TRBV4-3	TRBJ1-5	TGCGCCAGCAGCCAAGATGAAACAGGGGGCACGTCCCAGCATTTT	CASSQDETGGTSQHF
few	TRBD2	TRBV19	TRBJ2-1	TGTGCCAGTAGTGGACTAGCGGGGGCGAAAAATGAGCAGTTCTTC	CASSGLAGAKNEQFF
few	TRBD1	TRBV18	TRBJ1-1	TGTGCCAGCTCAACTAACAGGGGAGCGGACACTGAAGCTTTCTTT	CASSTNRGADTEAFF
NA	NA	TRBV9	TRBJ2-7	TGTGCCAGCAGCGTGGGTCACACGGGGGAGCAGTACTTC	CASSVGHTGEQYF
NA	NA	TRBV6-5	TRBJ1-1	TGTGCCAGCAGGGCCAACACTGAAGCTTTCTTT	CASRANTEAFF
NA	NA	TRBV5-6	TRBJ2-2	TGTGCCAGCAGCTTCCAGGGTGTTAGCGGGGAGCTGTTTTTT	CASSFQGVSGELFF
NA	NA	TRBV2	TRBJ2-4	TGTGCCACCAAAAAGGAGCAGGGCGGCAAAAACATTCAGTACTTC	CATKKEQGGKNIQYF
NA	TRBD1	TRBV7-9	TRBJ1-2	TGTGCCAGCAGCTTATACGTACCGGGACAGGGGAGTTTCGATGGCTACACCTTC	CASSLYVPGQGSFDGYTF
few	NA	TRBV7-2	TRBJ2-5	TGTGCCAGCAGTCTGACAGTAAAAGAGACCCAGTACTTC	CASSLTVKETQYF
NA	NA	TRBV2	TRBJ1-1	TGTGCCAGCAGTGATTCGGGGGGCGAAGCTTTCTTT	CASSDSGGEAFF
few	NA	TRBV7-9	TRBJ2-3	TGTGCCAGCAGCCCACAGAGCACAGATACGCAGTATTTT	CASSPQSTDTQYF
few	TRBD1	TRBV7-9	TRBJ2-5	TGTGCCAGCAGCTTGGACAGGGAAGAGACCCAGTACTTC	CASSLDREETQYF
NA	TRBD2	TRBV15	TRBJ2-2	TGTGCCACCAGCAGAGATCCCCCACAGCGGGGCTACACCGGGGAGCTGTTTTTT	CATSRDPPQRGYTGELFF
once	NA	TRBV19	TRBJ1-5	TGTGCCAGTAGTGTCAGACAGACGCAGGGTGCCCCCCAGCATTTT	CASSVRQTQGAPQHF
few	TRBD1	TRBV19	TRBJ2-7	TGTGCCAGTAGTGCATTGGACAGGTTGGGCGACGAGCAGTACTTC	CASSALDRLGDEQYF
NA	TRBD1	TRBV7-2	TRBJ1-2	TGTGCCAGCAGCCCTACAGGGGGCTCAGGCGGTGGCTACACCTTC	CASSPTGGSGGGYTF
few	NA	TRBV28	TRBJ2-7	TGTGCCAGCAGGCACCGAGAGGTCATGGCCTACGAGCAGTACTTC	CASRHREVMAYEQYF
NA	TRBD2	TRBV5-1	TRBJ2-1	TGCGCCAGCAGCTTGACCGGGACTAGCGGACGCGATGAGCAGTTCTTC	CASSLTGTSGRDEQFF
NA	NA	TRBV2	TRBJ2-7	TGTGCCAGCAGTGAAAATAGCTACGAGCAGTACTTC	CASSENSYEQYF
few	NA	TRBV28	TRBJ1-1	TGTGCCAGCAGAACAGGGTCTTCTGAAGCTTTCTTT	CASRTGSSEAFF
few	TRBD1	TRBV23-1	TRBJ2-7	TGCGCCAGCAGTCACAAGTCGGACAGGCCGCTAGCCTACGAGCAGTACTTC	CASSHKSDRPLAYEQYF
NA	NA	TRBV5-1	TRBJ1-2	TGCGCCAGCAGCTTTTACGGACAGTCACATGGCTACACCTTC	CASSFYGQSHGYTF
NA	NA	TRBV9	TRBJ2-7	TGTGCCAGCAGCGCCTTTTGGACACATAGCTACGAGCAGTACTTC	CASSAFWTHSYEQYF